Detailed here is one T cell receptor beta chain. The data were taken from a study of stem cell transplantation in POMP-related autoinflammatory disease. About the research overall: Before transplant, CD4+ T cells skewed naive and CD8+ proportions were low. Through one year post-transplant, neutrophils and platelets were 100% of graft donor origin.

This CDR3 comprises 12 residues. In germline, CDR1 is SEHNR, CDR2 FQNEAQ (reference sequence). Libraries were prepared by immunoSEQ multiplex PCR; TCRdb keeps only in-frame clonotypes and omits some of them. Here the sample spans roughly 70,000 clones, roughly 93% being singletons. The genes are TRBV7-9 and TRBJ2-7; D gene uncertain. This sequence originates from a human patient with POMP-related autoinflammation and immune dysregulation (PRAID). Some T cells here may be from the graft donor. This specimen was CD4+ T cells from PBMCs, taken after stem cell transplantation. The CDR3 reads CASSLSIGLARV. The CDR3 region has the DNA TGTGCCAGCAGCTTAAGTATCGGGCTTGCAAGAGTC.